This T cell receptor (beta chain) was profiled in a study of Ad26.COV2.S vaccination and SARS-CoV-2 variants (dated by TCRdb to 2020 to 2023). Notes on the research overall: Vaccine-arm donors were drawn from COV1001, a multicentre, randomized, double-blind, placebo-controlled phase I-IIa trial of Ad26.COV2.S in healthy adults. Dosing of Ad26.COV2.S was intramuscular, at either 5x10^10 or 1x10^11 viral particles, delivered as one shot or as two shots spaced 56 days apart. TCRbeta repertoire sequencing served as the tool for gauging how specific and how broad the SARS-CoV-2-reactive T cell receptors were following Ad26.COV2.S vaccination. A total of approximately 32 samples were included in the TCR-sequenced set, comprising some 20 Ad26.COV2.S vaccine recipients, 5 placebo recipients and 8 SARS-CoV-2 convalescent individuals. Trial participants were randomized into five groups of five: low-dose or high-dose Ad26.COV2.S given once or twice, or placebo on both occasions. Investigators did not know the trial group allocation while performing experiments and assessing outcomes. General findings and caveats noted by the study authors: The authors noted that the TCR breadth and depth analyses may have underestimated total T cell responses. Ad26.COV2.S recipients had higher spike-specific TCR breadth than placebo recipients (P = 0.0014). Non-spike TCR breadth was comparable between vaccine and placebo recipients, consistent with the vaccine containing only spike. The study was not powered for comparison of responses between vaccine doses or regimens. Substantial breadth of spike-specific CD8+ and CD4+ T cell responses was reported after vaccination.

The treatment or condition label here, explained by the study, means: about 20 received Ad26.COV2.S at low or high dose, single or two shots; roughly five received placebo; per-sample allocation not given. Repertoires of vaccine and placebo recipients were sequenced from samples collected on day 63 after the first injection. Cohort 1b enrolled roughly 25 adults aged 18-55 years at a single site in Boston, USA, between 29 July and 7 August 2020. As a vaccine, Ad26.COV2.S was a replication-incompetent adenovirus type 26 vector that expressed a prefusion-stabilized SARS-CoV-2 spike protein derived from the original Wuhan strain. The CDR3 holds 16 amino acids from the cysteine to the phenylalanine. Just the 48-base CDR3 DNA is kept, in frame starting at base 1. The V and J ends are trimmed by 0 bases and 1 base, leaving 9 bases between them. The germline V gene (reference sequence) yields SEHNR for CDR1 and FQNEAQ for CDR2.

As concerns this clone: What antigen it recognizes has not been identified. No much larger clone is present one base from it, and per-base qualities are unavailable.

TCRbeta CDR3 regions were sequenced with the immunoSEQ Assay. After extraction, genomic DNA underwent amplification by bias-controlled multiplex PCR, followed by high-throughput sequencing. Processing in the source paper ran as follows. To quantify the absolute abundance of every unique TCRbeta CDR3 region, sequences were collapsed and filtered. T cell fraction was estimated by normalization of TCRbeta template counts to usable DNA, with usable DNA being measured through amplification of reference genes present in all nucleated cells. Repertoire TCRs were annotated as SARS-CoV-2-specific when V gene, CDR3 amino acid sequence and J gene were exactly matched to a known reactive TCR set. The reference SARS-CoV-2 TCR set was obtained from MIRA and was filtered for enrichment in COVID-19-positive ImmuneCODE repertoires, whereby public or cross-reactive TCRs were removed. Using the MIRA antigens, annotated TCRs were further analysed by specific ORF or by position within an ORF. Depth was the summed frequency of annotated unique rearrangements, while breadth was defined as annotated unique rearrangements over total unique productive rearrangements. Group comparisons of TCR breadth used two-sided Wilcoxon rank-sum tests. The immuneACCESS repertoire file appears here via TCRdb, limited to in-frame rearrangements. These files lack a portion of the clones; in checked studies, under half of the deficit traces to unresolved V genes, and the cause of the others is not known. D and trimming were read from the DNA, whereas the V and J calls and clone size are those reported in that table. The sample data list 350,000 to 500,000 clones, and around nine tenths of these were observed just once. Approximately 12% of the sample comes from the top ten.

This sample comprised peripheral blood, obtained in a trial of Ad26.COV2.S vaccine versus placebo. The rearrangement joined TRBV7-9 to TRBJ2-2; there is no confident call for the D gene. This sequence was found in a person aged 18-60 years who received the Ad26.COV2.S COVID-19 vaccine or a placebo. The CDR3 loop reads CASSLAGIGNTGELFF. The sequence in DNA is TGTGCCAGCAGCTTAGCAGGGATCGGGAACACCGGGGAGCTGTTTTTT.